These 28 T cell receptor beta chains were sequenced from one sample in a study of spatial heterogeneity in lung cancer. Study-level results: For expanded intratumoral alpha and beta TCRs, counts tracked tumor mutation counts.

The sample's time point: sample taken at primary tumor resection. Their antigens remain unidentified. TCRdb called the 5' RACE reads again in MiXCR, with one record for every CDR3 protein. Of more than 15,000 distinct CDR3 sequences in the sample, around 6.2% were seen once. The starting material was lung tumor tissue, obtained at surgery. The source is a male donor with early-stage non-small cell lung cancer.

This clonotype was recorded many times. This beta chain is an unintended read in a library built for alpha chains; its size means little. The rearrangement links TRBV6-5 to TRBJ2-5; a weak D match, TRBD2 (5 bases). This CDR3 is 14 amino acids long. Looked up from germline, CDR1 is MNHEY and CDR2 is SVGAGI. Trimming removed 5 bases from V and 4 bases from J, with 14 bases in between. As DNA, the CDR3 is TGTGCCAGCAGTCCCCCCGGGGTGAGAGAGACCCAGTACTTC. Its protein product is CASSPPGVRETQYF.

This clonotype was recorded a few times. This beta chain is off target for a library built for alpha chains, so its abundance means little. The rearrangement links TRBV6-2 or TRBV6-3 to TRBJ2-5, with 10 bases that match TRBD2. This CDR3 is 14 amino acids long. Germline CDR1 MNHEY, CDR2 SVGEGT. V gave up 6 bases and J gave up 4 bases; unmatched junction bases: 5. CDR3 sequence reads: CASRSSGGPETQYF. Written as DNA, the CDR3 is TGTGCCAGCAGATCTAGCGGGGGCCCAGAGACCCAGTACTTC.

A remark on this clonotype: With the library built for alpha chains, this beta chain is off target and its frequency is not meaningful. V and J are TRBV2 and TRBJ2-7; 8 bases line up with TRBD1. The junction had 1 base not matched to a gene; V was cut back by 4 bases and J by 5 bases. The CDR3 has 12 residues. CDR1 is SNHLY and CDR2 is FYNNEI in the germline V gene. The CDR3 is CASSGTGHEQYF. The CDR3 DNA sequence: TGTGCCAGCAGTGGGACAGGGCACGAGCAGTACTTC. Combining the CDR3 with reference TRBV2 and TRBJ2-7 gives the whole variable domain EPEVTQTPSHQVTQMGQEVILRCVPISNHLYFYWYRQILGQKVEFLVSFYNNEISEKSEIFDDQFSVERPDGSNFTLKIRSTKLEDSAMYFCASSGTGHEQYFGPGTRLTVT.

This clonotype qualifies as medium-sized. This beta chain is off target for a library built for alpha chains, so its abundance means little. The genes are TRBV20-1 and TRBJ2-1; the D is unclear. The V gene's germline CDR1 is DFQATT and CDR2 SNEGSKA (reference sequence). Trimming cost V 6 bases and J 7 bases, with 22 bases left between them. The CDR3 is made up of 15 amino acids. In DNA form, the CDR3 reads TGCAGTGCCAACTTGAATGGGCCTGGGTGGAATGAGCAGTTCTTC. Residues: CSANLNGPGWNEQFF.

This clonotype was recorded many times. This beta chain slipped into a library made for alpha chains as a stray read, so its size is not meaningful. The chain couples TRBV10-3 to TRBJ2-7; TRBD2 matches 8 bases. The germline V gene encodes CDR1 ENHRY and CDR2 SYGVKD. This CDR3 has 16 residues. With 2 bases clipped from V and 5 bases from J, the junction kept 11 bases outside the gene matches. The CDR3 spells CAISEASGRRHDEQYF. DNA of the CDR3: TGTGCCATCAGTGAGGCGAGCGGGAGACGGCACGACGAGCAGTACTTC.

This clonotype rates as medium-sized (0.01 to 0.1%). A library made for alpha chains picked up this beta chain off target, so its size means little. The chain links TRBV29-1 to TRBJ2-5, with TRBD1 identical over 7 bases. CDR1 SQVTM and CDR2 ANQGSEA come from the germline V gene. The CDR3 covers 13 residues. J gave up 3 bases and V 7 bases, and 8 bases lay outside the gene matches. CDR3: CSAPTGLKETQYF. DNA of the CDR3: TGCAGCGCCCCGACAGGGCTGAAAGAGACCCAGTACTTC.

In regard to this clonotype: Just one base apart from a much larger clone, this may be a read error. This beta chain lies outside the target of a library built for alpha chains; its clone size means little. The chain employs TRBV29-1 and TRBJ1-2; D is perhaps TRBD1 (6 bases). CDR1 and CDR2 (germline): SQVTM, ANQGSEA. The CDR3 loop spans 14 amino acids. The DNA of the CDR3 is TGCAGCGTTGATTTGAGGGGACACAGCTATGGCTGCACCTTC. This codes for CSVDLRGHSYGCTF.

This clonotype is judged medium-sized (0.01 to 0.1%). This beta chain appears as a stray read in a library generated for alpha chains; its size is not informative. The chain couples TRBV6-5 to TRBJ2-6; unclear D gene. V was pared by 0 bases and J by 0 bases, with 15 bases between. The CDR3 extends over 19 amino acids. CDR1 and CDR2 (germline): MNHEY, SVGAGI. The CDR3 DNA reads as TGTGCCAGCAGTTACTCATCGCCCTCGAGGATCTCTGGGGCCAACGTCCTGACTTTC. Residues: CASSYSSPSRISGANVLTF.

There are many counts of this clonotype. At one end the junction does not follow the germline gene, possibly because of a read error. This beta chain is an unintended read in a library built for alpha chains; its size means little. This chain connects TRBV20-1 to TRBJ1-3; TRBD1 might be the D (5 bases). The germline gives CDR1 DFQATT, CDR2 SNEGSKA (reference sequence). The CDR3 contains 13 residues. The CDR3 DNA reads TGCAGTGCCAGAGGGGCGGGGGGACCAACCATATATTTT. It encodes CSARGAGGPTIYF.

In its sample, this clonotype was seen many times. A library made for alpha chains picked up this beta chain off target, so its size means little. The gene calls are TRBV6-2 or TRBV6-3 and TRBJ2-5, with 7 bases aligning to TRBD1. This CDR3 is 14 amino acids long. V was clipped by 5 bases and J by 5 bases; unmatched bases: 8. CDR1 and CDR2 from the germline V gene are MNHEY and SVGEGT. In DNA form, the CDR3 reads TGTGCCAGCAGTGAAGAACAGGGGAAGGAGACCCAGTACTTC. This codes for CASSEEQGKETQYF.

This clonotype appeared many times. This beta chain was picked up by a library intended for alpha chains and is off target, so its count carries little meaning. This chain connects TRBV7-6 to TRBJ2-3; D possibly corresponds to TRBD2 (8 bases). The CDR3 totals 16 residues. Germline V gene data show CDR1 as SGHVS and CDR2 as FNYEAQ. V dropped 5 bases and J dropped 0 bases, with 15 bases sitting between them. The CDR3: CASSPGGGRSTDTQYF. The CDR3 DNA reads as TGTGCCAGCAGCCCGGGAGGGGGCCGAAGCACAGATACGCAGTATTTT.

This clonotype was recorded many times. This beta chain is an off-target read within a library intended for alpha chains, so its frequency means little. The V gene is TRBV7-6, the J gene TRBJ2-3; no clear D gene. The V and J ends lost 5 bases and 1 base respectively, with 7 bases between them. CDR3 length: 13 residues. Germline V CDR1 and CDR2: SGHVS, FNYEAQ. CDR3 nucleotides: TGTGCCAGCAGCCCCGCCCGCACAGATACGCAGTATTTT. Its protein is CASSPARTDTQYF.

This clonotype was detected many times. This beta chain was picked up by a library intended for alpha chains and is off target, so its count carries little meaning. The rearrangement uses TRBV6-6 and TRBJ1-6; 7 bases fit TRBD1. Germline V gene sequence: CDR1 MNHNY, CDR2 SVGAGI (reference sequence). The CDR3 loop spans 15 amino acids. The V and J ends lost 4 bases and 7 bases, in that order; junction bases with no gene match: 7. The CDR3 here is CASSSQGSENSPLHF. CDR3 in DNA: TGTGCCAGCAGTTCACAGGGGAGTGAAAATTCACCCCTCCACTTT.

This clonotype occurred many times. Since the library was made to target alpha chains, this beta chain is a stray read and its abundance is not meaningful. The chain employs TRBV5-1 and TRBJ1-1; TRBD1 is a possible D gene (5 bases). The V and J ends lost 1 base and 2 bases respectively, with 9 bases between them. The V gene's germline CDR1 is SGHRS and CDR2 YFSETQ. This CDR3 comprises 14 residues. This CDR3 reads CASSLIQGNTEAFF. The DNA of the CDR3 is TGCGCCAGCAGCTTGATTCAGGGAAACACTGAAGCTTTCTTT.

This clonotype has a count of ten or more. A library prepared for alpha chains yielded this beta chain as an off-target read; its size is of little meaning. V usage is TRBV7-9 and J usage is TRBJ2-6; no definite D call. Per germline, CDR1 SEHNR and CDR2 FQNEAQ (reference sequence). V was clipped by 7 bases and J by 2 bases, with 9 bases between them. This CDR3 has 14 amino acids. CDR3 residues: CASIRPAGANVLTF. CDR3 DNA sequence: TGTGCCAGCATCCGACCGGCTGGGGCCAACGTCCTGACTTTC.

In this sample, this clonotype turned up many times. Because this beta chain is a stray read in a library intended to capture alpha chains, its abundance should not be given much weight. The V call is TRBV6-5, the J call TRBJ2-2, with TRBD2 matching 9 bases. From germline, CDR1 is MNHEY and CDR2 SVGAGI. Trimming removed 6 bases from V and 0 bases from J; junction bases left unmatched: 5. This CDR3 contains 16 residues. CDR3 region: CASRPSGATNTGELFF. In DNA form, the CDR3 reads TGTGCCAGCAGACCTAGCGGGGCTACGAACACCGGGGAGCTGTTTTTT.

This clonotype was picked up many times. With the library built for alpha chains, this beta chain is off target and its frequency is not meaningful. This rearrangement joins TRBV20-1 to TRBJ1-2, with 9 nucleotides matching TRBD1. Germline V gives CDR1 DFQATT, CDR2 SNEGSKA (reference sequence). The V segment lost 5 bases and the J segment 7 bases; nucleotides outside the gene matches: 8. This CDR3 comprises 13 residues. The CDR3 reads CSAYGQGLRGYTF. CDR3 DNA: TGCAGTGCTTATGGACAGGGGTTGCGTGGCTACACCTTC.

This clonotype showed up many times. A library made for alpha chains picked up this beta chain off target, so its size means little. The J gene is TRBJ2-3, the V gene TRBV12-3 or TRBV12-4; TRBD1 is a possible D gene (5 bases). This CDR3 has 14 amino acids. V dropped 4 bases and J dropped 1 base, with 9 bases sitting between them. CDR3 residues: CASSSQGRTDTQYF. CDR3 in DNA: TGTGCCAGCAGTTCCCAGGGCCGCACAGATACGCAGTATTTT.

In this sample, this clonotype turned up many times. This beta chain is an off-target read within a library intended for alpha chains, so its frequency means little. V usage is TRBV9 and J usage is TRBJ2-5; possibly TRBD2 for D (6 bases). Germline loops: CDR1 SGDLS, CDR2 YYNGEE. The CDR3 extends over 14 amino acids. V lost 7 bases and J 4 bases, leaving 17 bases between the germline ends. CDR3 loop: CASSVRPGRETQYF. The CDR3 DNA reads as TGTGCCAGCTCAGTTAGGCCCGGGAGAGAGACCCAGTACTTC.

This clonotype was observed at least ten times. Little can be read into the size of this beta chain, an off-target read in a library designed for alpha chains. V usage is TRBV3-1 and J usage is TRBJ2-1; no clear D gene. This CDR3 has 15 amino acids. Germline V lookup: CDR1 LGHDT, CDR2 YNNKEL (reference sequence). The V end lost 1 base, the J end lost 0 bases, and 7 bases lay between the germline ends. As DNA, the CDR3 is TGTGCCAGCAGCCAAGGGCTTCCCTCCTACAATGAGCAGTTCTTC. Translated: CASSQGLPSYNEQFF.

This clonotype occurred many times. Within a library made for alpha chains, this beta chain is off target, and its count is uninformative. The rearrangement links TRBV5-1 to TRBJ2-5; the D gene is possibly TRBD1 (6 bases). Germline CDR1 SGHRS, CDR2 YFSETQ. This CDR3 spans 14 amino acids. Trimming cost V 1 base and J 1 base, with 8 bases left between them. The CDR3 bases are TGCGCCAGCAGCTTGATGGGGGCCCAAGAGACCCAGTACTTC. This sequence encodes CASSLMGAQETQYF.

Many counts were recorded for this clonotype. Within a library made for alpha chains, this beta chain is off target, and its count is uninformative. The chain joins TRBV4-2 to TRBJ2-7; D is perhaps TRBD2 (7 bases). CDR1 is LGHNA and CDR2 is YNFKEQ in the germline V gene. There are 14 residues in the CDR3. V lost 1 base and J 6 bases, leaving 13 bases between the germline ends. CDR3 nucleotides: TGTGCCAGCAGCCAAGCGGGGGGCGAGGGCGAGCAGTACTTC. Residues: CASSQAGGEGEQYF.

This clonotype appeared many times. This beta chain turned up in a library designed for alpha chains; as an off-target read, its abundance says little. The chain recombines TRBV28 with TRBJ2-4, with D perhaps matching TRBD2 (5 bases). Looked up from germline, CDR1 is MDHEN and CDR2 is SYDVKM. The germline V and J ends were trimmed by 1 base and 1 base, with 8 bases remaining between them. This CDR3 contains 15 residues. CDR3 in amino acids: CASSLSGMAKNIQYF. CDR3 bases: TGTGCCAGCAGTTTATCGGGGATGGCCAAAAACATTCAGTACTTC.

In this sample, this clonotype turned up many times. Because this beta chain is a stray read in a library intended to capture alpha chains, its abundance should not be given much weight. The rearrangement uses TRBV27 and TRBJ1-3; 7 positions agree with TRBD1. The ends lost 5 bases at V and 3 bases at J; junction bases unmatched: 10. The CDR3 is 16 residues long. CDR1 MNHEY and CDR2 SMNVEV come from the germline V gene (reference sequence). The CDR3 DNA follows: TGTGCCAGCAGTAGCAAGACAGGGCTGAGTGGAAACACCATATATTTT. Amino acid sequence: CASSSKTGLSGNTIYF.

This clonotype was picked up a small number of times. This beta chain came through as a stray read in a library set up for alpha chains, and its size says little. V and J are TRBV29-1 and TRBJ2-7; 9 bases map to TRBD1. CDR3 length: 13 residues. V trimming: 7 bases; J trimming: 5 bases; junction bases outside the gene matches: 9. Germline CDR1 reads SQVTM; CDR2 reads ANQGSEA. The CDR3 loop is CSARGQGNNEQYF. The CDR3, as DNA: TGCAGCGCTAGGGGACAGGGTAACAACGAGCAGTACTTC.

The table lists this clonotype with many counts. As an off-target read in a library built for alpha chains, this beta chain has a frequency of little significance. V gene TRBV20-1 combines with J gene TRBJ2-1; 14 nucleotides match TRBD2. The CDR3 sequence is 17 residues long. J lost 5 bases, V lost 0 bases, and 6 bases had no gene match. Germline V CDR1 and CDR2: DFQATT, SNEGSKA (reference sequence). The CDR3 nucleotides are TGCAGTGCTAGAGATCCCCGACTAGCGGGAGGGGACAATGAGCAGTTCTTC. Encoded protein: CSARDPRLAGGDNEQFF.

This clonotype was seen at least ten times. Found in a library prepared for alpha chains, this beta chain is an off-target read, and its abundance has little meaning. V and J are TRBV5-1 and TRBJ2-3; 11 bases match TRBD2. Germline V gene data show CDR1 as SGHRS and CDR2 as YFSETQ. This CDR3 contains 15 residues. V lost 4 bases and J lost 0; bases outside the gene matches: 1. CDR3 coding DNA: TGCGCCAGCAGCCGACTAGCGGGAAGCACAGATACGCAGTATTTT. It translates to CASSRLAGSTDTQYF.

There are many counts of this clonotype. Within a library made for alpha chains, this beta chain is off target, and its count is uninformative. The V gene is TRBV7-2, the J gene TRBJ2-7; D unclear. CDR1 SGHTA and CDR2 FQGNSA come from the germline V gene. The CDR3 length is 12 residues. Trimming removed 4 bases from V and 7 bases from J, with 11 bases in between. CDR3 bases: TGTGCCAGCAGCTCGAAGGTTGGGGAGCAGTACTTC. This gives the protein CASSSKVGEQYF.